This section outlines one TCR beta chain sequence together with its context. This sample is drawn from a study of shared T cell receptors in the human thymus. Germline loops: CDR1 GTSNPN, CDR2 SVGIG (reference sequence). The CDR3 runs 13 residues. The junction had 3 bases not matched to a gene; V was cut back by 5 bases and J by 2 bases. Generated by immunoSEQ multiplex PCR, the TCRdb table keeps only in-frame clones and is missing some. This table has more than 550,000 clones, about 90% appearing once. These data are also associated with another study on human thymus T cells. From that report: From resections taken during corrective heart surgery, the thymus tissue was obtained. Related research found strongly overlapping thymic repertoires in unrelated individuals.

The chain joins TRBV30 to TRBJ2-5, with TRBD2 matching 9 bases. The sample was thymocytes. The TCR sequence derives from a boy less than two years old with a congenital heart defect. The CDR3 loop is CAWRTSAQETQYF. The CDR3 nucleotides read TGTGCCTGGCGGACTAGCGCGCAAGAGACCCAGTACTTC.